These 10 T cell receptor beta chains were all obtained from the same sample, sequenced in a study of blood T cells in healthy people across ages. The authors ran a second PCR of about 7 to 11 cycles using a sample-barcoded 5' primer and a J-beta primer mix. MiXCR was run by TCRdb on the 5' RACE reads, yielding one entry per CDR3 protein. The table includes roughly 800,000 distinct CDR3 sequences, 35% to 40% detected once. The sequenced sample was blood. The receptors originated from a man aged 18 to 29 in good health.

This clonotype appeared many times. This CDR3 is CASRDRGSYEQYF. CDR3 DNA sequence: TGTGCCAGCAGGGACAGGGGTTCCTACGAGCAGTACTTC. This chain joins TRBV14 and TRBJ2-7; TRBD1 matches 9 bases. Germline CDR1 and CDR2: SGHDN and FVKESK. Losses at the gene ends were 6 bases for V and 1 base for J; bases not matched to a gene: 1. The CDR3 consists of 13 residues. Filled out from reference TRBV14 and TRBJ2-7, the complete variable domain reads EAGVTQFPSHSVIEKGQTVTLRCDPISGHDNLYWYRRVMGKEIKFLLHFVKESKQDESGMPNNRFLAERTGGTYSTLKVQPAELEDSGVYFCASRDRGSYEQYFGPGTRLTVT.

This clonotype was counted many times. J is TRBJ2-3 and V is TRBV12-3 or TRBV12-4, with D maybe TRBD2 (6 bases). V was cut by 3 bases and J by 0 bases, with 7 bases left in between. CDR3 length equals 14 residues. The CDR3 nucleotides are TGTGCCAGCAGTTTTGGGGGGAGCACAGATACGCAGTATTTT. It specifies CASSFGGSTDTQYF.

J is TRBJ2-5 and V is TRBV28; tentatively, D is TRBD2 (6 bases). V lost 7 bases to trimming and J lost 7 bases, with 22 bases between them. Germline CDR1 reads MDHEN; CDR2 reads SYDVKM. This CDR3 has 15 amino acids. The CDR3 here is CASTSQAWREGTQYF. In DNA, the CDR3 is TGTGCCAGCACCTCCCAGGCGTGGAGGGAAGGGACCCAGTACTTC.

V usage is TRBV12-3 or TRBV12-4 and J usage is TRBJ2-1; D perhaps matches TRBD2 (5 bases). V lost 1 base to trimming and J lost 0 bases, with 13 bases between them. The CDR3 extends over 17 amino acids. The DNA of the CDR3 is TGTGCCAGCAGTTTAGGGATTACTAGGAGCTCCTACAATGAGCAGTTCTTC. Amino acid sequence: CASSLGITRSSYNEQFF.

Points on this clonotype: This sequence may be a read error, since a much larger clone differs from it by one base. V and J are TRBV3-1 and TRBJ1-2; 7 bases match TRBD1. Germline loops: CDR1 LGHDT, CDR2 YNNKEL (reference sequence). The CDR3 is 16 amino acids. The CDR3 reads CASSQEGTVPHYGCTF. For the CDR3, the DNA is TGTGCCAGCAGCCAAGAGGGGACAGTACCCCACTATGGCTGCACCTTC.

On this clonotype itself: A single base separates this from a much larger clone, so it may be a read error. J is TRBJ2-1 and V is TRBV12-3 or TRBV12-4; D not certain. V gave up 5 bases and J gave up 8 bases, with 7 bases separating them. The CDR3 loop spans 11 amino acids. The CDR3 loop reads CASSTRYEQFF. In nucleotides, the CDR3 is TGTGCCAGCAGTACCCGGTATGAGCAGTTCTTC.

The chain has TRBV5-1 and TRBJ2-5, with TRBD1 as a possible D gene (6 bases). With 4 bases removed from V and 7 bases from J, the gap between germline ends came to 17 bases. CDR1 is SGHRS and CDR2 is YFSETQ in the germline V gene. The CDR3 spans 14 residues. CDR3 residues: CASSTEGVVATQYF. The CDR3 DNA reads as TGCGCCAGCAGCACCGAGGGGGTCGTAGCGACCCAGTACTTC.

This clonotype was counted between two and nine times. In nucleotides, the CDR3 is TGTGCCAGCAGCCAAACCTACCGACATCCTAATGAAAAACTGTTTTTT. Translated, it gives CASSQTYRHPNEKLFF. This chain links TRBV7-6 with TRBJ1-4, with unresolved D. Germline V gene data show CDR1 as SGHVS and CDR2 as FNYEAQ. The V gene lost 5 bases and the J gene lost 3 bases, with 16 bases spanning the gap. The CDR3 is 16 residues long. The entire variable domain, with the rest obtained from reference TRBV7-6 and TRBJ1-4, is as follows: GAGVSQSPRYKVTKRGQDVALRCDPISGHVSLYWYRQALGQGPEFLTYFNYEAQQDKSGLPNDRFSAERPEGSISTLTIQRTEQRDSAMYRCASSQTYRHPNEKLFFGSGTQLSVL.

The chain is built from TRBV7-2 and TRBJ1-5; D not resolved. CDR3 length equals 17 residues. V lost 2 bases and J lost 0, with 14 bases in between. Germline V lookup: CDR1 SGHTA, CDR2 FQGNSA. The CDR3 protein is CASSLSRRAYSNQPQHF. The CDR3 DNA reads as TGTGCCAGCAGCTTATCCCGCCGGGCCTATAGCAATCAGCCCCAGCATTTT.

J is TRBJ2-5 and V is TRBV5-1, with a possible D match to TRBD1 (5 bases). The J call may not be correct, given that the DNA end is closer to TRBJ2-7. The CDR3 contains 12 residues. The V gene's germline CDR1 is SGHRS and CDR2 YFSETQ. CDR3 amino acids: CASSKTAYEQYF. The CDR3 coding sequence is TGCGCCAGCAGCAAGACAGCCTACGAGCAGTACTTC.